The 6 T cell receptor beta chains given below trace back to one sample, sequenced in a study of T cells in Graves' hyperthyroidism and ophthalmopathy. TCR beta CDR3 sequences were amplified from RNA transcripts. Initially, a first-round RT-PCR of the TCR CDR3 employed the HTBI primer set. Using its own MiXCR run on the multiplex PCR reads, TCRdb lists one record per CDR3 protein. This sample has approximately 610,000 distinct CDR3 sequences, with approximately 14% found just once. Sequenced sample: blood. The receptors were gathered from a woman in her forties with Graves' ophthalmopathy.

This clonotype has more than one count but fewer than ten. The J gene is TRBJ1-5, the V gene TRBV6-2 or TRBV6-3; D not resolved. The germline CDR1 and CDR2 sequences are MNHEY and SVGEGT. This CDR3 has 13 residues. V dropped 7 bases and J dropped 3 bases, with 10 bases sitting between them. The CDR3 spells CASKPWYNQPQHF. For the CDR3, the DNA is TGTGCCAGCAAACCCTGGTACAATCAGCCCCAGCATTTT.

This clonotype has at least ten counts. This chain uses TRBV11-2 with TRBJ2-7; 8 positions match TRBD1. V was pared by 1 base and J by 4 bases, with 12 bases of the junction left unmatched. CDR3 length equals 17 residues. CDR1 and CDR2 (germline): SGHAT, FQNNGV. CDR3 nucleotides: TGTGCCAGCAGCTTAGTGGCCCCCCCAGGGGGCGAGTACGAGCAGTACTTC. This sequence encodes CASSLVAPPGGEYEQYF. Combining the CDR3 with reference TRBV11-2 and TRBJ2-7 gives the whole variable domain EAGVAQSPRYKIIEKRQSVAFWCNPISGHATLYWYQQILGQGPKLLIQFQNNGVVDDSQLPKDRFSAERLKGVDSTLKIQPAKLEDSAVYLCASSLVAPPGGEYEQYFGPGTRLTVT.

This clonotype was seen ten or more times. The V and J genes are TRBV10-3 and TRBJ1-1; D unclear. Trimming left V 5 bases short and J 1 base short, with 14 bases between. The CDR3 runs to 15 residues. Germline V CDR1 and CDR2: ENHRY, SYGVKD. CDR3 region: CAISLDQYPNTEAFF. The CDR3 region has the DNA TGTGCCATCAGTCTGGACCAATATCCGAACACTGAAGCTTTCTTT.

The chain employs TRBV4-3 and TRBJ2-5; 7 nucleotides line up with TRBD2. CDR3 length: 16 residues. Germline CDR1 and CDR2: LGHNA and YSLEER. After removal of 0 bases from V and 1 base from J, the junction contained 5 bases not matched to a gene. The CDR3 sequence: CASSQETAGTQETQYF. Here the CDR3 DNA reads TGCGCCAGCAGCCAAGAAACAGCGGGAACCCAAGAGACCCAGTACTTC.

This clonotype was seen a few times. V usage is TRBV9 and J usage is TRBJ2-7, with D tentatively TRBD1 or TRBD2 (5 bases each). The CDR3 contains 14 residues. In germline, CDR1 is SGDLS, CDR2 YYNGEE. The V end was cut by 4 bases, the J end by 6 bases, with 17 bases between. This CDR3 is CASSSRTGALEQYF. DNA of the CDR3: TGTGCCAGCAGCTCAAGAACCGGGGCGCTCGAGCAGTACTTC.

This clonotype has just a few counts. V usage is TRBV11-2 and J usage is TRBJ1-1, with a possible D match to TRBD1 (5 bases). This CDR3 has 13 amino acids. V was pared by 1 base and J by 7 bases, with 10 bases between. Germline CDR1 SGHAT, CDR2 FQNNGV. In nucleotides, the CDR3 is TGTGCCAGCAGCTTAGCCGGACAAGATGAAGCTTTCTTT. Protein: CASSLAGQDEAFF.